This is a list of T cell receptor beta chains from one sample in a study of OX40 agonist ivuxolimab in advanced cancers. Clones were read by immunoSEQ multiplex PCR, and TCRdb kept only the in-frame ones, dropping some. Seen here are roughly 56,000 clones, about 83% observed once, and the top ten hold about 4.5%. Sequenced here: CD4+ or CD8+ T cells sorted from blood, sampled in a trial of the OX40 agonist ivuxolimab. The receptors here all came from an adult with an advanced solid tumor such as melanoma, head and neck, liver or kidney cancer. Both conserved end residues are part of each CDR3. Each record gives: J gene, D gene, V gene, clone size, CDR3 DNA, CDR3 protein. D genes are given only for firm matches. Not every row has a clone size; where given, it reads once, few, many or a size class.

>TRBJ2-1|.|TRBV10-3|once
TGTGCCATCAGTGAGCCGCAGGGTAAGACACACAATGAGCAGTTCTTC
CAISEPQGKTHNEQFF
>TRBJ1-3|.|TRBV4-1|.
TGCGCCAGCAGCCAGAGCTCTGGAAACACCATATATTTT
CASSQSSGNTIYF
>TRBJ2-2|.|TRBV5-1|few
TGCGCCAGCAGCCCTCGGACTCAATCGGCCGGGGAGCTGTTTTTT
CASSPRTQSAGELFF
>TRBJ2-5|TRBD2|TRBV4-1|.
TGCGCCAGCAGCCCATCCGGGACTAGCGGGGGAATCTCCCAAGAGACCCAGTACTTC
CASSPSGTSGGISQETQYF
>TRBJ2-3|TRBD1|TRBV5-4|.
TGTGCCAGCAGCTTGGAAGGGGGCGCAGATACGCAGTATTTT
CASSLEGGADTQYF
>TRBJ2-2|.|TRBV5-5|many
TGTGCCAGCAGCTTGGCCGGGACCGGGAACACCGGGGAGCTGTTTTTT
CASSLAGTGNTGELFF
>TRBJ2-1|TRBD2|TRBV9|.
TGTGCCAGCAGCGAGGGACTAGTTACCTACAATGAGCAGTTCTTC
CASSEGLVTYNEQFF
>TRBJ2-2|TRBD2|TRBV29-1|.
TGCAGCGTTGCCGATAGCGGGGGAGGCGGGGAGCTGTTTTTT
CSVADSGGGGELFF
>TRBJ2-7|TRBD1|TRBV7-8|.
TGTGCCAGCAGCCGAAGACAGGGGTTCGAGCAGTACTTC
CASSRRQGFEQYF
>TRBJ1-2|.|TRBV19|.
TGTGCCACCCTCGGCTCCGGAAAGGTTGACTATGGCTACACCTTC
CATLGSGKVDYGYTF
>TRBJ2-1|TRBD2|TRBV5-1|.
TGCGCCAGCAGCTTGGTTCTCGGCGGGAGGGCCTATGAGCAGTTCTTC
CASSLVLGGRAYEQFF
>TRBJ2-7|.|TRBV14|.
TGTGCCAGCAGCCCCTTTGGGGGGGCCCGCTACGAGCAGTACTTC
CASSPFGGARYEQYF